Described below is a single T cell receptor beta chain sequence and its context. Its antigen is currently unknown. The protocol was immunoSEQ multiplex PCR, while the TCRdb copy is restricted to in-frame clones and leaves out a portion. The table shows some 2,100,000 clones, with almost 96% occurring only once. This entry belongs to a study of shared clonotypes between healthy human individuals. Regarding the study as a whole: Memory subsets generally showed smaller estimated richness than naive subsets did. With four donors compared, 4% to 5% of naive CD4 clonotypes were shared.

CDR3 length: 15 residues. Trimming shortened V by 6 bases and J by 0 bases, and 14 bases separated the two germline ends. Germline CDR1 is MNHEY and CDR2 is SVGAGI. The chain carries TRBV6-5 and TRBJ2-5; D may match TRBD1 or TRBD2 (5 bases each). This receptor was taken from a man between 18 and 35 years old in good health. The material sequenced was naive CD4+ T cells sorted from blood. Sample subset: CD45RA+ positively selected. CDR3 loop: CASRRWGTDQETQYF. CDR3 nucleotide sequence: TGTGCCAGCAGGCGATGGGGGACGGACCAAGAGACCCAGTACTTC.